These 23 T cell receptor beta chains originate from one sample sequenced in a study of blood T cells in healthy people across ages. Through a sample-barcoded 5' primer and a J-beta primer mix, a second PCR was run for roughly 6 to 11 cycles. TCRdb passed the 5' RACE reads through MiXCR, listing each CDR3 protein once. The sample comprises 1 million or so distinct CDR3 sequences, around 25% of which are singletons, and around 0.75% rests with the top ten. This same sample was also taken into another study, of T cells of mothers and their children.

Material for sequencing was blood. The receptors stem from a girl aged 2-10 years in good health.

The rearrangement uses TRBV5-6 and TRBJ1-2; D gene uncertain. This CDR3 contains 14 residues. Germline CDR1 SGHDT, CDR2 YYEEEE. Trimming stripped 4 bases from V and 6 bases from J, with 16 bases between. CDR3 residues: CASSNRALVHGYTF. The CDR3 DNA reads as TGTGCCAGCAGCAACCGGGCCCTGGTCCATGGCTACACCTTC.

In its sample, this clonotype was seen a few times. The chain combines TRBV12-5 with TRBJ1-4; 8 bases are shared with TRBD1. The germline V gene encodes CDR1 LGHNT and CDR2 FRNRAP. V lost 5 bases to trimming and J lost 7 bases; unmatched junction nucleotides: 12. The CDR3 is 16 residues long. The CDR3 DNA reads TGTGCTAGTGGTCCAGAACCGAACAGGGGGGCTGAAAAACTGTTTTTT. As protein: CASGPEPNRGAEKLFF.

The chain joins TRBV6-4 to TRBJ1-1; D is uncertain. Trimming took 3 bases from V and 4 from J, leaving 9 bases between them. This CDR3 is 13 amino acids long. Germline V gives CDR1 MRHNA, CDR2 SNTAGT. The CDR3 nucleotides are TGTGCCAGCAGTGAGGCGGAGGGCACTGAAGCTTTCTTT. Protein: CASSEAEGTEAFF.

The chain carries TRBV10-3 and TRBJ2-1, with D perhaps matching TRBD2 (5 bases). This CDR3 is 14 amino acids long. The germline CDR1 and CDR2 sequences are ENHRY and SYGVKD. V was pared by 0 bases and J by 4 bases, with 7 bases between. The chain's CDR3 is CAISESGDYNEQFF. The CDR3 DNA follows: TGTGCCATCAGTGAGTCGGGAGATTACAATGAGCAGTTCTTC.

Only a few counts were recorded for this clonotype. The rearrangement joins TRBV3-1 to TRBJ2-6; D may be TRBD1 (5 bases). This CDR3 is 15 amino acids long. Germline V lookup: CDR1 LGHDT, CDR2 YNNKEL (reference sequence). Trimming removed 3 bases from V and 3 bases from J, with 9 bases in between. DNA of the CDR3: TGTGCCAGCAGCCAGGCAGGGATTGGGGCCAACGTCCTGACTTTC. Its protein is CASSQAGIGANVLTF.

The DNA of the CDR3 is TGTGCCAGCAGCCAACAGGGTCCAGGCTACGAGCAGTACTTC. This encodes CASSQQGPGYEQYF. The chain recombines TRBV6-2 or TRBV6-3 with TRBJ2-7; perhaps TRBD1 as D (6 bases). The V end was cut by 6 bases, the J end by 3 bases, with 15 bases between. Germline V lookup: CDR1 MNHEY, CDR2 SVGEGT. This CDR3 contains 14 residues.

This sequence joins TRBV7-9 and TRBJ2-1, with a weak D call TRBD2 (6 bases). Trimming pared 1 base from V and 7 bases from J, leaving 23 bases between. The germline CDR1 and CDR2 sequences are SEHNR and FQNEAQ (reference sequence). The CDR3 is made up of 18 amino acids. In DNA form, the CDR3 reads TGTGCCAGCAGCTTAGACGTTTGGACTACATCTCCCTCTAATGAGCAGTTCTTC. Translated: CASSLDVWTTSPSNEQFF.

In this sample, this clonotype turned up a few times. The chain combines TRBV5-1 with TRBJ2-5; TRBD2 matches 7 bases. Per the germline V gene, CDR1 is SGHRS and CDR2 is YFSETQ. The CDR3 consists of 16 residues. Trimming removed 4 bases from V and 5 bases from J; junction bases left unmatched: 14. For the CDR3, the DNA is TGCGCCAGCAGCGCCGCGACTAGCTCGATAGGGGAGACCCAGTACTTC. Its protein product is CASSAATSSIGETQYF.

This sequence joins TRBV19 and TRBJ1-1, with D perhaps matching TRBD1 (5 bases). Germline CDR1 LNHDA, CDR2 SQIVND (reference sequence). This CDR3 has 12 amino acids. Trimming shortened V by 8 bases and J by 1 base, and 8 bases separated the two germline ends. The CDR3 nucleotides read TGTGCCAGTTTGAGGGGGAACACTGAAGCTTTCTTT. It translates to CASLRGNTEAFF.

The chain employs TRBV11-1 and TRBJ2-7; weak D call: TRBD1 (5 bases). The CDR3 length is 15 residues. Germline values: CDR1 SGHAT, CDR2 FQDESV (reference sequence). The V end lost 1 base, the J end lost 1 base, and 11 bases lay between the germline ends. CDR3 loop: CASSLGGPGSYEQYF. The DNA of the CDR3 is TGTGCCAGCAGCTTAGGTGGACCAGGGTCCTACGAGCAGTACTTC. The whole variable domain, remainder taken from reference TRBV11-1 and TRBJ2-7, is EAEVAQSPRYKITEKSQAVAFWCDPISGHATLYWYRQILGQGPELLVQFQDESVVDDSQLPKDRFSAERLKGVDSTLKIQPAELGDSAMYLCASSLGGPGSYEQYFGPGTRLTVT.

The V gene is TRBV28, the J gene TRBJ2-1; weak D call: TRBD2 (5 bases). V lost 8 bases and J lost 4, with 18 bases in between. Germline V gene lookup returns CDR1 MDHEN and CDR2 SYDVKM. The CDR3 spans 15 residues. The CDR3 loop reads CASCLNSGIYNEQFF. The CDR3 coding sequence is TGTGCCAGCTGCCTAAACAGCGGAATTTACAATGAGCAGTTCTTC.

The CDR3: CASITGGFAETQYF. CDR3 in DNA: TGTGCCAGCATCACGGGGGGGTTCGCGGAGACCCAGTACTTC. This sequence joins TRBV2 and TRBJ2-1; 8 nucleotides line up with TRBD2. The closer fit of TRBJ2-5 to the DNA end suggests the J call may be wrong. Germline V gene data show CDR1 as SNHLY and CDR2 as FYNNEI. This CDR3 contains 14 residues.

Note on this clonotype: One end of the junction does not line up with germline, which may come from a read error. This chain uses TRBV7-7 with TRBJ2-3; 11 bases fit TRBD2. CDR3 size: 16 residues. Germline V lookup: CDR1 SSHAT, CDR2 FNYEAQ (reference sequence). The CDR3 sequence: CASSTIAGGGTDTQYF. Here the CDR3 DNA reads TGTGCTAGCAGCACAATAGCGGGAGGGGGCACAGATACGCAGTATTTT.

The CDR3 DNA is TGCGCCAGCAGCCAAGATGGGGCGTGGCTGGGGGAGACCCAGTACTTC. This sequence encodes CASSQDGAWLGETQYF. V usage is TRBV4-1 and J usage is TRBJ2-5; possibly TRBD1 for D (5 bases). The CDR3 has 16 residues. V was cut by 0 bases and J by 5 bases, with 16 bases left in between. The germline gives CDR1 MGHRA, CDR2 YSYEKL.

V gene TRBV6-2 or TRBV6-3 combines with J gene TRBJ2-3, with 11 bases matching TRBD2. Losses at the gene ends were 5 bases for V and 6 bases for J; bases not matched to a gene: 10. Germline CDR1 reads MNHEY; CDR2 reads SVGEGT. The CDR3 totals 16 residues. CDR3 residues: CASSTKSSGGRDTQYF. In DNA, the CDR3 is TGTGCCAGCAGTACCAAATCTAGCGGGGGGCGTGATACGCAGTATTTT.

The CDR3 spells CASSQDLGGRSGYTF. The CDR3, as DNA: TGCGCCAGCAGCCAAGATTTGGGGGGCAGGAGCGGCTACACCTTC. The rearrangement joins TRBV4-3 to TRBJ1-2; weak D call: TRBD1 (6 bases). Germline values: CDR1 LGHNA, CDR2 YSLEER. CDR3 length equals 15 residues. With 0 bases removed from V and 8 bases from J, the gap between germline ends came to 16 bases.

The table lists this clonotype with a few counts. The chain combines TRBV27 with TRBJ2-7; TRBD2 matches 16 bases. The ends lost 1 base at V and 2 bases at J; junction bases unmatched: 5. CDR3 length equals 18 residues. Per germline, CDR1 MNHEY and CDR2 SMNVEV (reference sequence). This CDR3 is CASSLLGLAGGRAYEQYF. CDR3 in DNA: TGTGCCAGCAGTTTATTGGGACTAGCGGGAGGGCGGGCCTACGAGCAGTACTTC.

This rearrangement joins TRBV20-1 to TRBJ1-1; D gene ambiguous. V gave up 6 bases and J gave up 5 bases, with 7 bases separating them. The germline gives CDR1 DFQATT, CDR2 SNEGSKA (reference sequence). The CDR3 is 10 amino acids. The CDR3 DNA follows: TGCAGTGCGTGGAGGACTGAAGCTTTCTTT. Its translation: CSAWRTEAFF.

The chain uses TRBV28 and TRBJ2-5; D gene uncertain. Trimming pared 8 bases from V and 5 bases from J, leaving 12 bases between. The CDR3 length is 12 residues. Germline V gene sequence: CDR1 MDHEN, CDR2 SYDVKM. The CDR3 protein is CASGGPVETQYF. The CDR3 coding sequence is TGTGCCAGCGGCGGACCCGTGGAGACCCAGTACTTC.

The CDR3 nucleotides are TGTGCCAGCAGTTTTCGCAAGCCCCAAGAGACCCAGTACTTC. Encoded protein: CASSFRKPQETQYF. The genes are TRBV2 and TRBJ2-5; D is unclear. Germline CDR1 reads SNHLY; CDR2 reads FYNNEI. The CDR3 runs to 14 residues. V was shortened by 5 bases and J by 1 base, with 11 bases between the two germline ends.

In its sample, this clonotype was seen many times. The chain couples TRBV6-5 to TRBJ2-5, with 7 bases matching TRBD2. The J call may be incorrect, as the DNA end agrees better with TRBJ2-1. The germline CDR1 and CDR2 sequences are MNHEY and SVGAGI. This CDR3 is 15 amino acids long. CDR3 DNA sequence: TGTGCCAGCAGTCCCGGGCTAGCGGTTAACAATGAGCAGTTCTTC. Residues: CASSPGLAVNNEQFF.

This clonotype was seen a few times. The rearrangement links TRBV12-3 or TRBV12-4 to TRBJ2-7, with D possibly TRBD2 on 6 matching bases. The CDR3 extends over 15 amino acids. Deletions cut 3 bases from V and 6 bases from J, with 18 bases between. CDR3 in DNA: TGTGCCAGCAGTTTCTGGCAGGGAGGAACGGGCGAGCAGTACTTC. Residues: CASSFWQGGTGEQYF.

This clonotype was observed at least ten times. This rearrangement joins TRBV28 to TRBJ2-3; 13 bases match TRBD2. V lost 5 bases and J lost 11; bases outside the gene matches: 7. The CDR3 covers 14 residues. Germline V gene data show CDR1 as MDHEN and CDR2 as SYDVKM. CDR3 DNA: TGTGCCAGCAGTGGACTAGCGGGGGCATCGGAGCAGTATTTT. It encodes CASSGLAGASEQYF.